Each of the 10 T cell receptor beta chains below was sequenced from the same sample in a study of blood T cell repertoires in COVID-19. The data were produced by immunoSEQ multiplex PCR, yet TCRdb's version contains in-frame clones alone and is incomplete. The table records more than 70,000 clones, about 88% of them present only once. The specimen sequenced was peripheral blood. The receptors originated from a man aged 45-65 years with acute or convalescent COVID-19.

The chain has TRBV11-3 and TRBJ2-1; TRBD1 might be the D (6 bases). The CDR3 is made up of 15 amino acids. From germline, CDR1 is SGHNT and CDR2 YENEEA. Deletions cut 1 base from V and 5 bases from J, with 12 bases between. CDR3 sequence: CASSLGTGLNNEQFF. DNA of the CDR3: TGTGCCAGCAGCTTAGGCACAGGGCTGAACAATGAGCAGTTCTTC.

About this clone itself: It is unclear where the CDR3 begins or ends on the DNA, so no DNA is shown, and the CDR3 is as TCRdb lists it. The chain links TRBV19 to TRBJ1-3; whether TRBD1, the table's D call, matches the DNA was not checked. The CDR3 spans 15 amino acids, including both terminal residues. Germline CDR1 is LNHDA and CDR2 is SQIVND (reference sequence). CDR3 loop: CASTSDRIPGNTIYF.

This chain's CDR3 is CASLKDNNYGYTF. The CDR3 bases are TGTGCCAGCCTAAAGGACAATAACTATGGCTACACCTTC. V usage is TRBV18 and J usage is TRBJ1-2; the D gene is possibly TRBD1 (5 bases). The CDR3 contains 13 residues. The germline CDR1 and CDR2 sequences are KGHSH and LQKENI. Trimming pared 8 bases from V and 1 base from J, leaving 11 bases between.

In DNA form, the CDR3 reads TGTGCCAGCAGTTACTCCAGGGCCCCGGGCCATGGCTACACCTTC. It encodes CASSYSRAPGHGYTF. The chain recombines TRBV6-5 with TRBJ1-2; tentative D call: TRBD1 (5 bases). The length of the CDR3 is 15 residues. V was cut by 0 bases and J by 6 bases, with 14 bases left in between. The germline V gene encodes CDR1 MNHEY and CDR2 SVGAGI.

The CDR3 loop is CASSNRGGETQYF. For the CDR3, the DNA is TGTGCCAGCAGCAACAGGGGGGGTGAGACCCAGTACTTC. The chain carries TRBV7-9 and TRBJ2-5, with D possibly being TRBD1 (8 bases). Germline V gene sequence: CDR1 SEHNR, CDR2 FQNEAQ (reference sequence). The CDR3 sequence is 13 residues long. V was trimmed by 5 bases and J by 5 bases, leaving 12 bases between them.

The chain joins TRBV5-5 to TRBJ2-1; D is ambiguous. The CDR3 has 13 residues. CDR1 is SGHKS, CDR2 YYEKEE, per germline (reference sequence). V lost 0 bases and J 7 bases, leaving 8 bases between the germline ends. The CDR3 is CASSLAVLNEQFF. The CDR3, as DNA: TGTGCCAGCAGCTTGGCAGTCTTGAATGAGCAGTTCTTC.

The chain uses TRBV7-6 and TRBJ2-5; 10 bases match TRBD2. The J segment lost 5 bases and the V segment lost 2 bases, leaving 8 bases of the junction unmatched. The CDR3 covers 16 residues. Germline CDR1 reads SGHVS; CDR2 reads FNYEAQ. Written as DNA, the CDR3 is TGTGCCAGCAGCTTACTAGCGGGGGCCGGGGGGGAGACCCAGTACTTC. Amino acid sequence: CASSLLAGAGGETQYF.

The rearrangement joins TRBV5-6 to TRBJ2-1; 7 bases line up with TRBD1. Germline V gene data show CDR1 as SGHDT and CDR2 as YYEEEE. The CDR3 extends over 15 amino acids. V was pared by 4 bases and J by 4 bases, with 8 bases of the junction left unmatched. The CDR3 region has the DNA TGTGCCAGCAGCGCTCAGACAGGGCCGTACAATGAGCAGTTCTTC. It encodes CASSAQTGPYNEQFF.

V gene TRBV19 combines with J gene TRBJ2-1; D is uncertain. The CDR3 length is 14 residues. Looked up from germline, CDR1 is LNHDA and CDR2 is SQIVND (reference sequence). V was clipped by 3 bases and J by 7 bases, with 13 bases between them. The CDR3 nucleotides are TGTGCCAGTAGTATCATTTCCGGTGAGAATGAGCAGTTCTTC. The encoded protein is CASSIISGENEQFF.

The chain recombines TRBV7-8 with TRBJ1-1, with D possibly TRBD1 on 6 matching bases. Germline CDR1 and CDR2: SGHVS and FQNEAQ. The CDR3 extends over 14 amino acids. Deletions cut 5 bases from V and 11 bases from J, with 21 bases between. The CDR3 DNA reads TGTGCCAGCAGCACCCTAGACAGGTCCGGGGTCGCTTTCTTT. Protein sequence: CASSTLDRSGVAFF.